The rows below give T cell receptor beta chains drawn from one sample of a study of CD8+CD57+ T cells in acquired aplastic anemia. TCRdb analysed the reads with MiXCR anew, one entry per CDR3 protein. The sample lists roughly 80,000 distinct CDR3 sequences, less than 85% seen once, with around 80% in the top ten. Sequenced input: sorted CD4+, CD8+, or CD8+CD57+ T cells (not recorded which) from PBMCs. These receptors were taken from a human donor with aplastic anemia. Each CDR3 is given with its conserved first and last residue. D genes are given only for firm matches. Clone size appears in some rows only: once, few, many, or a class for an expanded clone.

. | 14 | . | TRBJ2-7 | TRBV7-8 | CASSHGISVHEQYF | TGTGCCAGCAGCCACGGGATCAGCGTGCACGAGCAGTACTTC
. | 15 | TRBD1 | TRBJ1-2 | TRBV5-4 | CASSLGLTGGRGYTF | TGTGCCAGCAGCTTGGGATTGACAGGGGGTCGAGGCTACACCTTC
few | 12 | . | TRBJ1-2 | TRBV19 | CASSLRSGGYTF | TGTGCCAGTAGTCTGCGATCCGGGGGCTACACCTTC
. | 17 | . | TRBJ2-3 | TRBV24-1 | CATSDSGTAGSTDTQYF | TGTGCCACCAGTGACTCCGGGACGGCGGGAAGCACAGATACGCAGTATTTT
. | 17 | TRBD2 | TRBJ2-3 | TRBV11-2 | CASSTPGSGRGVDTQYF | TGTGCCAGCAGCACCCCCGGTAGCGGGAGAGGAGTAGATACGCAGTATTTT
. | 14 | . | TRBJ2-4 | TRBV10-2 | CASSETAARSIQYF | TGCGCCAGCAGTGAGACGGCAGCACGGAGCATTCAGTACTTC
. | 14 | TRBD2 | TRBJ2-1 | TRBV5-6 | CASSSSGLPNEQFF | TGTGCCAGCAGTTCTAGCGGGTTGCCCAATGAGCAGTTCTTC
few | 13 | TRBD1 | TRBJ1-1 | TRBV29-1 | CSVERGGQTEAFF | TGCAGCGTTGAACGAGGGGGCCAGACTGAAGCTTTCTTT
. | 15 | TRBD2 | TRBJ2-5 | TRBV7-9 | CASSFLAGGRETQYF | TGTGCCAGCAGCTTCCTAGCGGGGGGCCGGGAGACCCAGTACTTC
. | 12 | . | TRBJ2-5 | TRBV20-1 | CSASKGLETQYF | TGCAGTGCTAGTAAGGGGTTAGAGACCCAGTACTTC
. | 15 | TRBD1 | TRBJ2-7 | TRBV11-2 | CASSRTGTAAYEQYF | TGTGCCAGCAGCCGCACCGGGACAGCGGCCTACGAGCAGTACTTC
. | 13 | . | TRBJ1-6 | TRBV2 | CANKNTGDSPLHF | TGTGCCAACAAAAATACCGGCGATTCACCCCTCCACTTT
. | 15 | TRBD1 | TRBJ1-3 | TRBV2 | CASRGTGGAANTIYF | TGTGCCAGCAGGGGGACAGGGGGCGCGGCAAACACCATATATTTT
. | 13 | TRBD1 | TRBJ2-1 | TRBV7-8 | CASSSDRVNEQFF | TGTGCCAGCAGCTCCGACAGGGTCAATGAGCAGTTCTTC
once | 14 | . | TRBJ1-2 | TRBV10-3 | CAISETALNYGYTF | TGTGCCATCAGTGAAACAGCCTTAAACTATGGCTACACCTTC
. | 15 | TRBD1 | TRBJ1-2 | TRBV24-1 | CATSDGRTGNYGYTF | TGTGCCACCAGTGATGGGAGGACAGGAAACTATGGCTACACCTTC
. | 12 | . | TRBJ1-1 | TRBV29-1 | CSVGQSNTEAFF | TGCAGCGTTGGACAGAGTAACACTGAAGCTTTCTTT
. | 13 | . | TRBJ1-2 | TRBV7-9 | CASSSANSYGYTF | TGTGCCAGCAGCTCTGCGAATTCCTATGGCTACACCTTC
once | 15 | TRBD2 | TRBJ2-1 | TRBV29-1 | CSVELAGVGVGEQFF | TGCAGCGTTGAATTAGCGGGAGTGGGGGTGGGTGAGCAGTTCTTC
. | 13 | . | TRBJ2-1 | TRBV20-1 | CSARDLIYNEQFF | TGCAGTGCTAGAGATCTGATATACAATGAGCAGTTCTTC
. | 16 | TRBD2 | TRBJ2-5 | TRBV27 | CASSPSPGGDQETQYF | TGTGCCAGCAGTCCGTCTCCGGGAGGGGACCAGGAGACCCAGTACTTC
. | 13 | . | TRBJ1-1 | TRBV7-2 | CASSRYQNTEAFF | TGTGCCAGCAGCCGTTACCAGAACACTGAAGCTTTCTTT